What follows is one TCR beta chain and its context. Its target is unknown. V was clipped by 2 bases and J by 10 bases; unmatched bases: 5. CDR1 and CDR2 (germline): MNHNS, SASEGT. CDR3 size: 13 residues. The data derive from a study of radiotherapy plus CTLA-4 blockade in lung cancer. Study background: Disease control was achieved by 31% of patients, and objective responses by 18%. Broader study findings: Blood-borne expansion of tumor-derived TCR clones followed radiotherapy plus ipilimumab.

Clones were read by immunoSEQ multiplex PCR, and TCRdb kept only the in-frame ones, dropping some. The sample consists of 23,000 or so clones, 60% to 75% of them appearing once. The chain links TRBV6-1 to TRBJ2-1, with 7 bases that match TRBD1. The clonotype comes from a human donor with non-small cell lung cancer whose response to radiotherapy plus ipilimumab could not be evaluated. The specimen comprised peripheral blood, sampled from a patient treated with radiotherapy plus ipilimumab. The CDR3 nucleotides read TGTGCCAGCAGTGAACGACAGGGTCAGGAGCAGTTCTTC. This sequence encodes CASSERQGQEQFF.